Below, one T cell receptor (beta chain) is given with its context. Its antigen is undetermined. The study ran the assay at deep level. Profiling relied on immunoSEQ multiplex PCR, and the TCRdb table lists in-frame clones only, not all of them. The sample shows 400,000 to 600,000 clones, around 95% of them seen only once. The data were obtained in a study of shared clonotypes between healthy human individuals. Study results and caveats: Naive subsets, compared against memory subsets, generally had larger estimated richness values.

CDR1 ENHRY and CDR2 SYGVKD come from the germline V gene. V lost 9 bases to trimming and J lost 3 bases, with 14 bases between them. This CDR3 has 13 residues. Splitting the CD4+ cells yielded a CD45RA+ naive subset and a CD45RA-negative memory subset. The sequenced material came from naive CD4+ T cells sorted from blood. Subset indicated: CD45RA+ positively selected. The receptor was isolated from a woman aged 25 to 45 in good health. The rearrangement links TRBV10-3 to TRBJ2-5, with D possibly TRBD2 on 6 matching bases. The CDR3 protein is CAIRLAAKETQYF. DNA for the CDR3: TGTGCCATTCGATTAGCGGCAAAAGAGACCCAGTACTTC.